This T cell receptor beta chain is from a study of T-cell reconstitution after alpha-beta-depleted transplantation in children. Whole-study findings and limits: Two months or so post-transplant, alpha-beta T cells reportedly derived from several hundred expanded graft clones. The origin of high day-60 TCRbeta diversity in some patients lay in surviving recipient T cells and thymic progenitors.

This clonotype was seen only a few times. Its antigen is unidentified. Trimming stripped 4 bases from V and 3 bases from J, with 14 bases between. This CDR3 spans 15 amino acids. Germline CDR1 reads KGHDR; CDR2 reads SFDVKD. A library of TCRbeta sequences, prepared with unique molecular identifiers, was generated. TCRdb ran MiXCR on the PCR reads and lists one entry per CDR3 protein. The profile covers 500,000 or so distinct CDR3 sequences, with over 10% appearing a single time and about 15% taken by the ten largest. The chain employs TRBV24-1 and TRBJ2-5, with D maybe TRBD2 (5 bases). The TCR was taken from a female patient aged 2-9 years who had a stem cell transplant for aplastic anemia, so the T cells may come from the graft donor. The sequencing used PBMCs, mostly from graft donor cells, collected 180 days after TCRalphabeta/CD19-depleted stem cell transplant. The CDR3 protein is CATSDRGLGEETQYF. As DNA, the CDR3 is TGTGCCACCAGTGACCGAGGGCTAGGAGAAGAGACCCAGTACTTC.